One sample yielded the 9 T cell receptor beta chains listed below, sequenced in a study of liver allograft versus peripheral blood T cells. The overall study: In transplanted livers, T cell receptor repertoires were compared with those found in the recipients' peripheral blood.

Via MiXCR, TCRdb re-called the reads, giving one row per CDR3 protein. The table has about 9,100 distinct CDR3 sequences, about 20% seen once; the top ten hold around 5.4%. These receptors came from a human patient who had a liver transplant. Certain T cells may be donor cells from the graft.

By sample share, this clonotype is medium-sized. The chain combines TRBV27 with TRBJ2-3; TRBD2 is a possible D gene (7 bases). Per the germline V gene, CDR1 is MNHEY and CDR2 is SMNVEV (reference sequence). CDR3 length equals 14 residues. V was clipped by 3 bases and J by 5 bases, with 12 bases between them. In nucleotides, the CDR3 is TGTGCCAGCAGTTTGGGGGGGGGCCTAGATACGCAGTATTTT. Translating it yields CASSLGGGLDTQYF.

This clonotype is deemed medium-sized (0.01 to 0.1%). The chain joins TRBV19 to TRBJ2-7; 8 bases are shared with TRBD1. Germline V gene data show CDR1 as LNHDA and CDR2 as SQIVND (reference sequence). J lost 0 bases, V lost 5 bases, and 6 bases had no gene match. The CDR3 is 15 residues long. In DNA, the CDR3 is TGTGCCAGTAGTGTCAAAGGGACAGGCTCCTACGAGCAGTACTTC. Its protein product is CASSVKGTGSYEQYF.

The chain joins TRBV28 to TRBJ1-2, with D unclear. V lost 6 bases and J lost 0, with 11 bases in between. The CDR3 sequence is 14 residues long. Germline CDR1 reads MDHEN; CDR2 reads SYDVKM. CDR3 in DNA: TGTGCCAGCAGCAACAGCGAGGCTAACTATGGCTACACCTTC. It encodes CASSNSEANYGYTF.

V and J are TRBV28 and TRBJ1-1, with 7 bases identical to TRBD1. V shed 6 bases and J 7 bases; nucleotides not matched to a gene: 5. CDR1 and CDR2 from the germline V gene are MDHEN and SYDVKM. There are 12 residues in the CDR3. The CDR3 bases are TGTGCCAGCAGCGAACGACAGGGTGAAGCTTTCTTT. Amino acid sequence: CASSERQGEAFF.

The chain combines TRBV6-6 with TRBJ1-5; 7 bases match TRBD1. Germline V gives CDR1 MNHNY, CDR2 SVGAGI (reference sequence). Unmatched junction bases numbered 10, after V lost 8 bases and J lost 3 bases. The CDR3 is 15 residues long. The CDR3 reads CASGAGTDYNQPQHF. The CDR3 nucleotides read TGTGCCAGCGGGGCCGGGACAGACTACAATCAGCCCCAGCATTTT.

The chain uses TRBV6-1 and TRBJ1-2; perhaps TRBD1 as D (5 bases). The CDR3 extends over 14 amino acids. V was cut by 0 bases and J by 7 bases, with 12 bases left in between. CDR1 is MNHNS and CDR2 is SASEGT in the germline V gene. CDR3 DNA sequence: TGTGCCAGCAGTGAAGCCAGGCAGGGTGGTGGCTACACCTTC. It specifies CASSEARQGGGYTF.

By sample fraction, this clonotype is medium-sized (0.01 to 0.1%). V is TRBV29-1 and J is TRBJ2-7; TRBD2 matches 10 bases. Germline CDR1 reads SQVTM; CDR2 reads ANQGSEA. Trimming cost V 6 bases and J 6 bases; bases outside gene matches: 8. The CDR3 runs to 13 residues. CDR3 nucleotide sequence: TGCAGCGTCGGCGGACTAGCGGCTCGCGAGCAGTACTTC. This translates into CSVGGLAAREQYF.

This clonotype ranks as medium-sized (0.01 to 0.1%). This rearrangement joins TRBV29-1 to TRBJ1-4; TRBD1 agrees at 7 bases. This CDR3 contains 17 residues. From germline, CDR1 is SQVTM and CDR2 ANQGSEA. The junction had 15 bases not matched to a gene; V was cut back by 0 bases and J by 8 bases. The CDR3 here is CSVEDRRDHRGREKLFF. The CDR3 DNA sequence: TGCAGCGTTGAAGATCGCAGGGATCACAGGGGTAGAGAAAAACTGTTTTTT.

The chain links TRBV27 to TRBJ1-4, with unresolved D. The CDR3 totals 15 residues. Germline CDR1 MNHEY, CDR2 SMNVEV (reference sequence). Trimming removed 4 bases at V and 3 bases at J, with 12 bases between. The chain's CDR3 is CASSSLGVANEKLFF. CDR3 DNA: TGTGCCAGCAGTTCCCTCGGGGTAGCTAATGAAAAACTGTTTTTT.